Shown below are 19 T cell receptor beta chains from a single sample sequenced in a study of blood T cell repertoires in COVID-19. Assay used: immunoSEQ multiplex PCR; TCRdb lists only in-frame clones, some missing. The sample carries roughly 200,000 clones, around 76% recorded once. Sequences were obtained from peripheral blood. These receptors all stem from a woman aged 60-70 years with COVID-19, enrolled during active disease.

The chain links TRBV12-3 or TRBV12-4 to TRBJ1-5, with D possibly matching TRBD1 (5 bases). This CDR3 contains 13 residues. With 5 bases removed from V and 5 bases from J, the gap between germline ends came to 10 bases. The CDR3 nucleotides read TGTGCCAGCAGTCTGCAGGGTTATCAGCCCCAGCATTTT. Protein: CASSLQGYQPQHF.

The chain has TRBV20-1 and TRBJ2-1; 12 bases are a match to TRBD2. CDR3 length: 16 amino acids. Germline CDR1 reads DFQATT; CDR2 reads SNEGSKA (reference sequence). With V trimmed by 3 bases and J by 2 bases, 5 bases remained unmatched. The CDR3 here is CSASLPSGRAYNEQFF. The DNA for the CDR3 is TGCAGTGCTAGTCTTCCTAGCGGGAGGGCCTACAATGAGCAGTTCTTC.

The V call is TRBV5-8, the J call TRBJ2-2; TRBD1 is a possible D gene (6 bases). From germline, CDR1 is SGHTS and CDR2 YDEGEE. This CDR3 comprises 16 residues. With 6 bases removed from V and 1 base from J, the gap between germline ends came to 16 bases. The CDR3 DNA reads as TGTGCCAGCACCCTACAGGGCAACCTGAACACCGGGGAGCTGTTTTTT. Protein: CASTLQGNLNTGELFF.

The chain joins TRBV5-4 to TRBJ2-1; D may be TRBD1 (5 bases). This CDR3 spans 14 amino acids. The V and J ends lost 4 bases and 0 bases respectively, with 8 bases between them. Germline values: CDR1 SGHNT, CDR2 YYREEE (reference sequence). The CDR3 DNA reads as TGTGCCAGCAGCCGTGGGGCCTCCTACAATGAGCAGTTCTTC. The encoded protein is CASSRGASYNEQFF.

The rearrangement uses TRBV2 and TRBJ1-2; 9 bases line up with TRBD1. The CDR3 covers 14 residues. The V gene end was trimmed by 7 bases and the J gene end by 4 bases; junction bases not matched to a gene: 7. Per germline, CDR1 SNHLY and CDR2 FYNNEI. In nucleotides, the CDR3 is TGTGCCAGCACAGTGGACAGGGGCGGCTATGGCTACACCTTC. Translating it yields CASTVDRGGYGYTF.

This clone was counted once. The chain recombines TRBV3-1 (or the pseudogene TRBV3-2) with TRBJ1-3, with 9 positions matching TRBD1. CDR3 size: 16 residues. The V and J ends lost 1 base and 7 bases, in that order; junction bases with no gene match: 8. The germline V gene has CDR1 LGHDT and CDR2 YNNKEL (reference sequence). The CDR3 protein is CASSQGGQGGVNTIYF. DNA of the CDR3: TGTGCCAGCAGCCAAGGGGGACAGGGCGGCGTTAACACCATATATTTT.

In this sample, this clone turned up once. J is TRBJ2-3 and V is TRBV11-3; 7 bases agree with TRBD1. CDR1 is SGHNT, CDR2 YENEEA, per germline. The junction had 3 bases not matched to a gene; V was cut back by 5 bases and J by 1 base. The CDR3 length is 14 residues. CDR3 in amino acids: CASSLGQGTDTQYF. As DNA, the CDR3 is TGTGCCAGCAGCCTCGGACAGGGCACAGATACGCAGTATTTT. Complete variable domain (other parts from reference TRBV11-3 and TRBJ2-3): EAGVVQSPRYKIIEKKQPVAFWCNPISGHNTLYWYLQNLGQGPELLIRYENEEAVDDSQLPKDRFSAERLKGVDSTLKIQPAELGDSAVYLCASSLGQGTDTQYFGPGTRLTVL.

This chain uses TRBV19 with TRBJ2-1, with 16 bases matching TRBD2. This CDR3 comprises 18 residues. Germline CDR1 reads LNHDA; CDR2 reads SQIVND (reference sequence). Trimming took 11 bases from V and 7 from J; bases not matched to a gene: 17. DNA for the CDR3: TGTGCCGTCCGTCCCGGGACTAGCGGGGGGGGACTGTGGAATGAGCAGTTCTTC. It is translated as CAVRPGTSGGGLWNEQFF.

This clone was counted between two and nine times. This chain uses TRBV7-3 with TRBJ2-1, with 7 nucleotides matching TRBD2. Germline CDR1 SGHTA, CDR2 FQGTGA. This CDR3 has 15 residues. With V trimmed by 2 bases and J by 5 bases, 6 bases remained unmatched. CDR3 loop: CASSLGAGANNEQFF. The DNA of the CDR3 is TGTGCCAGCAGCTTAGGGGCGGGAGCAAACAATGAGCAGTTCTTC.

This clone turned up a few times. The chain joins TRBV5-1 to TRBJ2-7; 12 bases align to TRBD1. J lost 6 bases, V lost 4 bases, and 5 bases had no gene match. The CDR3 has 14 residues. Germline V gene sequence: CDR1 SGHRS, CDR2 YFSETQ. The CDR3 here is CASSPGQGASEQYV. CDR3 nucleotides: TGCGCCAGCAGCCCGGGACAGGGGGCGAGCGAGCAGTACGTC.

The gene calls are TRBV11-3 and TRBJ2-3; possible D gene TRBD2, 6 bases. CDR1 and CDR2 from the germline V gene are SGHNT and YENEEA. V was pared by 5 bases and J by 4 bases, with 13 bases between. This CDR3 region has 14 residues. The CDR3 DNA reads TGTGCCAGCAGCCCCTATTGGGGGGCAGATACGCAGTATTTT. This gives the protein CASSPYWGADTQYF.

The gene calls are TRBV19 and TRBJ2-5, with a possible D match to TRBD1 (6 bases). The V gene's germline CDR1 is LNHDA and CDR2 SQIVND (reference sequence). Trimming removed 6 bases from V and 1 base from J, with 12 bases in between. The CDR3 has 14 residues. The CDR3 loop reads CASSWTDSQETQYF. CDR3 sequence (DNA): TGTGCCAGTAGCTGGACAGATAGCCAAGAGACCCAGTACTTC.

The chain combines TRBV7-3 with TRBJ2-3; 10 bases map to TRBD2. The CDR3 has 18 amino acids. Germline V gives CDR1 SGHTA, CDR2 FQGTGA. V trimming: 0 bases; J trimming: 0 bases; junction bases outside the gene matches: 6. In DNA, the CDR3 is TGTGCCAGCAGCTTAACTCCAATAGCGGGAGGTAGCACAGATACGCAGTATTTT. Translation gives CASSLTPIAGGSTDTQYF.

This clone was seen once. The J gene is TRBJ1-6, the V gene TRBV18; the match to TRBD1 covers 8 bases. CDR1 and CDR2 (germline): KGHSH, LQKENI. The CDR3 extends over 16 amino acids. The junction had 12 bases not matched to a gene; V was cut back by 4 bases and J by 10 bases. The CDR3 protein is CASSQPGRGRGSPLHF. The CDR3 region has the DNA TGTGCCAGCTCACAACCAGGCAGGGGGCGCGGGTCACCCCTCCACTTT.

The rearrangement uses TRBV12-3 or TRBV12-4 and TRBJ1-2, with TRBD1 matching over 7 bases. There are 13 residues in the CDR3. V lost 10 bases and J lost 1; bases outside the gene matches: 6. Written as DNA, the CDR3 is TGTGCCACCAGGGGGGCCCTTAACTATGGCTACACCTTC. It specifies CATRGALNYGYTF.

The chain is built from TRBV11-2 and TRBJ1-4, with 9 bases lining up with TRBD1. The CDR3 is 15 amino acids. Germline V lookup: CDR1 SGHAT, CDR2 FQNNGV. Trimming at V came to 5 bases and at J to 7 bases, leaving 8 bases not matched to a gene. The CDR3 protein is CASSPPGTGPEKLFF. CDR3 DNA: TGTGCCAGCAGCCCTCCCGGGACAGGGCCTGAAAAACTGTTTTTT.

The V gene is TRBV24-1, the J gene TRBJ2-5, with D maybe TRBD1 (5 bases). CDR1 is KGHDR and CDR2 is SFDVKD in the germline V gene. The CDR3 runs 16 residues. With 0 bases removed from V and 4 bases from J, the gap between germline ends came to 14 bases. The DNA of the CDR3 is TGTGCCACCAGTGATTTGCAGGGCTCCTTCGGAGAGACCCAGTACTTC. Its protein is CATSDLQGSFGETQYF.

The chain recombines TRBV9 with TRBJ1-2; possible D gene TRBD1, 5 bases. V shed 4 bases and J shed 4 bases, with 14 bases lying between them. Germline V gives CDR1 SGDLS, CDR2 YYNGEE. The CDR3 runs 14 residues. Here the CDR3 reads CASSPAGGGYGYTF. The CDR3, as DNA: TGTGCCAGCAGCCCAGCGGGGGGTGGCTATGGCTACACCTTC.

DNA for the CDR3: TGTGCCAGTAGTACGCGGGACGCCCGGACCTATGGCTACACCTTC. The encoded protein is CASSTRDARTYGYTF. The chain couples TRBV19 to TRBJ1-2; the D gene is possibly TRBD1 (5 bases). Trimming left V 4 bases short and J 4 bases short, with 16 bases between. The CDR3 is 15 amino acids. CDR1 is LNHDA, CDR2 SQIVND, per germline (reference sequence).